The 3 T cell receptor beta chains presented below share a single source sample, sequenced in a study of T cell repertoires in cytomegalovirus infection. TCRdb re-called the reads through MiXCR, storing one row per CDR3 protein. The table lists more than 45,000 distinct CDR3 sequences, about 18% of them singletons. Their recognized antigens are unknown. The material was CD8+ T cells from cultured PBMCs, obtained from culture after CMV antigen stimulation. Every receptor here comes from a human donor in good health (CMV status not recorded). Some clones in this sample may be carry-over from other donors' samples.

Only a few counts were recorded for this clonotype. The chain has TRBV7-9 and TRBJ2-1; tentatively, D is TRBD1 or TRBD2 (5 bases each). Trimming removed 5 bases from V and 9 bases from J, with 8 bases in between. This CDR3 spans 11 amino acids. Per the germline V gene, CDR1 is SEHNR and CDR2 is FQNEAQ (reference sequence). CDR3 protein: CASSGAGEQFF. The CDR3 nucleotides read TGTGCCAGCAGCGGGGCGGGTGAGCAGTTCTTC.

This clonotype was detected only a few times. The V call is TRBV2, the J call TRBJ1-5; D is uncertain. V was shortened by 1 base and J by 3 bases, with 7 bases between the two germline ends. The germline V gene encodes CDR1 SNHLY and CDR2 FYNNEI. This CDR3 is 14 amino acids long. This chain's CDR3 is CASSEGVFNQPQHF. CDR3 bases: TGTGCCAGCAGTGAAGGGGTCTTCAATCAGCCCCAGCATTTT.

A few counts support this clonotype. This sequence joins TRBV12-3 or TRBV12-4 and TRBJ1-5, with D perhaps TRBD1 (5 bases). Trimming pared 4 bases from V and 5 bases from J, leaving 12 bases between. The CDR3 totals 14 residues. The CDR3 protein is CASSSIGGDQPQHF. CDR3 in DNA: TGTGCCAGCAGTTCCATTGGGGGGGATCAGCCCCAGCATTTT.